This T cell receptor (beta chain) was documented in a study of graft-versus-host responses after intestinal transplantation. Study details: All recipients got anti-thymocyte globulin induction, then tacrolimus and steroids for approximately 3 years. Findings and limits, study-wide: Recipient bone marrow held GvH clones, some seen earlier in ileum or blood. Maximum circulating GvH clone levels tracked with early post-transplant HvG decreases.

As concerns this clone: Its antigen is not known.

V trimming: 10 bases; J trimming: 4 bases; junction bases outside the gene matches: 9. Per the germline V gene, CDR1 is SGHAT and CDR2 is FQDESV (reference sequence). CDR3 length: 16 amino acids. Produced via immunoSEQ multiplex PCR; TCRdb's table is partial and in-frame only. The table includes under 100,000 clones, approximately 82% detected once. This sequence originates from a human donor who received an intestinal transplant. Here the sequenced sample was unstimulated CD4+ T cells sorted from spleen or lymph node cells, taken before intestinal transplant. This chain uses TRBV11-1 with TRBJ2-2, with 13 nucleotides matching TRBD2. The CDR3 reads CAIGTSGDSGTGELFF. The CDR3 nucleotides are TGTGCCATCGGGACTAGCGGGGACAGTGGCACCGGGGAGCTGTTTTTT.